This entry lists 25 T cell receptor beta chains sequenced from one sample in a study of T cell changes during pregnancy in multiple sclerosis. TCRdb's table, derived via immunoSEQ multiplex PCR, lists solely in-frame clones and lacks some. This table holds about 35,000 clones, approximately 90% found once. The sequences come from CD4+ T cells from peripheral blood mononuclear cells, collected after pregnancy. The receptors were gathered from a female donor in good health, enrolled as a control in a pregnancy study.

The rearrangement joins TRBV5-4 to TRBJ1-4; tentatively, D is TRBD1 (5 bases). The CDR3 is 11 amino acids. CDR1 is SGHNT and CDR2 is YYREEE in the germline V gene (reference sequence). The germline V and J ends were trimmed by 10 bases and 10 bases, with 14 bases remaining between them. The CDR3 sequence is CAVMAGGKLFF. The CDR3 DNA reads TGTGCCGTCATGGCGGGGGGAAAACTGTTTTTT.

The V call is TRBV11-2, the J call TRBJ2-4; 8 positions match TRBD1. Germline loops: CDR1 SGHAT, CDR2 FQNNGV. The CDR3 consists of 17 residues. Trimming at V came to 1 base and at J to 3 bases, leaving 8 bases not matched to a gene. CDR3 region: CASSLGKAGGGKNIQYF. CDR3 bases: TGTGCCAGCAGCTTAGGAAAGGCAGGGGGCGGCAAAAACATTCAGTACTTC.

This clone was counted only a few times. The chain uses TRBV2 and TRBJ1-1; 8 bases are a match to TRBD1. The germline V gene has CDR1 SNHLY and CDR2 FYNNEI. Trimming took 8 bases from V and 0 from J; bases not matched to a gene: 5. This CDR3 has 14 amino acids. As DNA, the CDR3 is TGTGCCAGCGTGAGACAGGGGATGAACACTGAAGCTTTCTTT. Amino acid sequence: CASVRQGMNTEAFF.

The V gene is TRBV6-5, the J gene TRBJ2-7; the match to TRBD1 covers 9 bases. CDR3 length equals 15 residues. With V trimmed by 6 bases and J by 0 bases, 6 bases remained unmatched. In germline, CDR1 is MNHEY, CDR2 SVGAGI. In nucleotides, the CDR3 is TGTGCCAGCAGGGAACAGGGGGCCAGCTCCTACGAGCAGTACTTC. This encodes CASREQGASSYEQYF.

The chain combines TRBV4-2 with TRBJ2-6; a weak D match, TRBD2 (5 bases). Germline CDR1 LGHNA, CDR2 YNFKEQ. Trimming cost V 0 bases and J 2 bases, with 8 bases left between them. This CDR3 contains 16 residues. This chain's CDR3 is CASSQDRGAGANVLTF. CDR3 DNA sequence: TGTGCCAGCAGCCAAGATCGGGGAGCTGGGGCCAACGTCCTGACTTTC.

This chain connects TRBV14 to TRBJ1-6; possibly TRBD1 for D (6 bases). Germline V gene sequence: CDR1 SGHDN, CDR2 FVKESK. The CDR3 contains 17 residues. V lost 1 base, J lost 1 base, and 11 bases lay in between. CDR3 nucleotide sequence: TGTGCCAGCAGCCAAGTACAGGGTATATCCTATAATTCACCCCTCCACTTT. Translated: CASSQVQGISYNSPLHF.

The CDR3 spells CASSLTGQGGSGYTF. The CDR3 DNA is TGTGCCAGCAGCTTAACCGGACAGGGAGGGTCTGGCTACACCTTC. The chain carries TRBV11-1 and TRBJ1-2, with 8 bases matching TRBD1. Per germline, CDR1 SGHAT and CDR2 FQDESV (reference sequence). CDR3 length: 15 amino acids. The J segment lost 7 bases and the V segment lost 2 bases, leaving 9 bases of the junction unmatched. Filled out from reference TRBV11-1 and TRBJ1-2, the complete variable domain reads EAEVAQSPRYKITEKSQAVAFWCDPISGHATLYWYRQILGQGPELLVQFQDESVVDDSQLPKDRFSAERLKGVDSTLKIQPAELGDSAMYLCASSLTGQGGSGYTFGSGTRLTVV.

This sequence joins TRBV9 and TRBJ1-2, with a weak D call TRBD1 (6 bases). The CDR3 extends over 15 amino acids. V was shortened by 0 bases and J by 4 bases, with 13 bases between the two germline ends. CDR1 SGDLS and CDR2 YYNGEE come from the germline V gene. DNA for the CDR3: TGTGCCAGCAGCGTAGTAGCTCGGACAGTCTATGGCTACACCTTC. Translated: CASSVVARTVYGYTF.

The CDR3 nucleotides read TGTGCCATCAGTGAGTCCTGGAGGATTAAGGATACTAATGAAAAACTGTTTTTT. Translation: CAISESWRIKDTNEKLFF. The rearrangement joins TRBV10-3 to TRBJ1-4, with no clear D. This CDR3 is built from 18 residues. V lost 0 bases to trimming and J lost 2 bases, with 16 bases between them. Germline CDR1 ENHRY, CDR2 SYGVKD.

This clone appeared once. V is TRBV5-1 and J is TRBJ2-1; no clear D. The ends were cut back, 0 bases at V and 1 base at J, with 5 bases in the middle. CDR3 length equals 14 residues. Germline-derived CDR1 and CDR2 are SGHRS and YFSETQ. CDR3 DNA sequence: TGCGCCAGCAGCTTGGTCGAGTCCTACAATGAGCAGTTCTTC. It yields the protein CASSLVESYNEQFF.

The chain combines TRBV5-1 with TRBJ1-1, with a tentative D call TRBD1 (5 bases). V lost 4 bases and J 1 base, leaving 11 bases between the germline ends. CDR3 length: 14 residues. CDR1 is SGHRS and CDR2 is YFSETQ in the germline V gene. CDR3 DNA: TGCGCCAGCAGCCCGGGACTGTCGAACACTGAAGCTTTCTTT. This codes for CASSPGLSNTEAFF.

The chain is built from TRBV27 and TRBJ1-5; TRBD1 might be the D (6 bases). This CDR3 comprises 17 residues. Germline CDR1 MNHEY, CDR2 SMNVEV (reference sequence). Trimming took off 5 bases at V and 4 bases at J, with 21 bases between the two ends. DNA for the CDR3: TGTGCCAGCAGTAGGGGCCTTGGGGGGGCGCAGAATCAGCCCCAGCATTTT. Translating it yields CASSRGLGGAQNQPQHF.

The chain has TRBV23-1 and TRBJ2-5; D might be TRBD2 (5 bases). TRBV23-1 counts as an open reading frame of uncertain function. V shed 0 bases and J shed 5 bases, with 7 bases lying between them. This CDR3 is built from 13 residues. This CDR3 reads CASSQSGIETQYF. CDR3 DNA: TGCGCCAGCAGTCAATCCGGGATCGAGACCCAGTACTTC.

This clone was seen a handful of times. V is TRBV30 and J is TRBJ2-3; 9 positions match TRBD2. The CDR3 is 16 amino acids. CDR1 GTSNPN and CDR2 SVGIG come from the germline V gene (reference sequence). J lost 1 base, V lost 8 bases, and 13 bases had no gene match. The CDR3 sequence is CAGEVAGVLGTDTQYF. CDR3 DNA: TGTGCCGGCGAAGTAGCGGGAGTTTTGGGCACAGATACGCAGTATTTT.

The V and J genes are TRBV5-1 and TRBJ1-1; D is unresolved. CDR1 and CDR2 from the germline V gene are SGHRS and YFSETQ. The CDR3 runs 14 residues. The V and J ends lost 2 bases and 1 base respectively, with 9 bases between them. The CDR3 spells CASSFNSGNTEAFF. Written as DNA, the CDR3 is TGCGCCAGCAGCTTCAACTCAGGGAACACTGAAGCTTTCTTT.

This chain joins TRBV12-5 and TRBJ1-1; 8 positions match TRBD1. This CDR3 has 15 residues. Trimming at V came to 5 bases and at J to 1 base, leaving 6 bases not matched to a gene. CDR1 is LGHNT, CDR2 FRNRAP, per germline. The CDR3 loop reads CASGNPGGANTEAFF. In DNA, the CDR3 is TGTGCTAGTGGTAATCCAGGGGGCGCGAACACTGAAGCTTTCTTT.

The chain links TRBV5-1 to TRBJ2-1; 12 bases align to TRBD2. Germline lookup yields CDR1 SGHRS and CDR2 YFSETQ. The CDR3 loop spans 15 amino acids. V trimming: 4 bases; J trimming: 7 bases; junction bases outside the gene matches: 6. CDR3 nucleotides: TGCGCCAGCAGCCTCCGACTAGCGGGAGTAAATGAGCAGTTCTTC. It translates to CASSLRLAGVNEQFF.

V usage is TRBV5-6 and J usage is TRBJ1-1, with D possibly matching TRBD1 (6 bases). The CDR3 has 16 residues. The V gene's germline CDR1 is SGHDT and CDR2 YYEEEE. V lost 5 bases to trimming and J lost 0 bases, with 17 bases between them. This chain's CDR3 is CASRAWGGGMNTEAFF. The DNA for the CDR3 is TGTGCCAGCAGGGCTTGGGGAGGGGGTATGAACACTGAAGCTTTCTTT.

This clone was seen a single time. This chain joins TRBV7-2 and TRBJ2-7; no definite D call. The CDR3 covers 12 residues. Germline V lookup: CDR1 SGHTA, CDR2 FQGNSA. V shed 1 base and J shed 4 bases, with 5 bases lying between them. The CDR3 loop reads CASSLVIYEQYF. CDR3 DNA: TGTGCCAGCAGCTTAGTAATTTACGAGCAGTACTTC.

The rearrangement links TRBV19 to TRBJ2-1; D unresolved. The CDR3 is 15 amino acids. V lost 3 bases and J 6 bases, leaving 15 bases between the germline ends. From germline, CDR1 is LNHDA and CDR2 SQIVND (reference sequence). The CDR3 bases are TGTGCCAGTAGTATCGTTGGCCGGCAGGTCAATGAGCAGTTCTTC. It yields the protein CASSIVGRQVNEQFF.

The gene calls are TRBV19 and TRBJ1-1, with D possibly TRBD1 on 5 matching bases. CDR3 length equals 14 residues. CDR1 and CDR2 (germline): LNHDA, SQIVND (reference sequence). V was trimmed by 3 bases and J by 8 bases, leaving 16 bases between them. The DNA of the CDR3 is TGTGCCAGTAGTATGCGGTCAGAAGGGGCAGAAGCTTTCTTT. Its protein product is CASSMRSEGAEAFF.

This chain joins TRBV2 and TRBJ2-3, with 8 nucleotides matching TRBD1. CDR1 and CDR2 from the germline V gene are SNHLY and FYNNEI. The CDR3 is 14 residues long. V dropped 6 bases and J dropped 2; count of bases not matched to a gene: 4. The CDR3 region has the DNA TGTGCCAGCAGACGGGACAGGACCACAGATACGCAGTATTTT. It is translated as CASRRDRTTDTQYF.

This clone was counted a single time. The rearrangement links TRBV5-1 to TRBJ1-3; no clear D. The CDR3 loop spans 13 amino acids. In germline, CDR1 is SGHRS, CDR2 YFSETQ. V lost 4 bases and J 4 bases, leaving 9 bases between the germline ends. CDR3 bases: TGCGCCAGCAGCCCCCTGACAGGAAACACCATATATTTT. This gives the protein CASSPLTGNTIYF. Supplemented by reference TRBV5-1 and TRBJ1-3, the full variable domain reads KAGVTQTPRYLIKTRGQQVTLSCSPISGHRSVSWYQQTPGQGLQFLFEYFSETQRNKGNFPGRFSGRQFSNSRSEMNVSTLELGDSALYLCASSPLTGNTIYFGEGSWLTVV.

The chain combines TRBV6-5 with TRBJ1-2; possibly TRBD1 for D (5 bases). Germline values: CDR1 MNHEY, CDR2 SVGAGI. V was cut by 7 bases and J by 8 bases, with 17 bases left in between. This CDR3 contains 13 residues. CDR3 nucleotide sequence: TGTGCCAGCACCGTAGCGGGGCTAGGAGGCTACACCTTC. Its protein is CASTVAGLGGYTF.

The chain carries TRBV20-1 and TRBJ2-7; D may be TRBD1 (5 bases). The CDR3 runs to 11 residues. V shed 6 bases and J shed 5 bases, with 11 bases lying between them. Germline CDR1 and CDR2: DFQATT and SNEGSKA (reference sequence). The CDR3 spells CSAGRTNEQYF. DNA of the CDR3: TGCAGTGCCGGTAGGACAAACGAGCAGTACTTC.